This entry describes one T cell receptor (beta chain). What it binds is unknown. The sample belongs to a study of CD8+CD57+ T cells in acquired aplastic anemia. Study in general: The study obtained an average of 3.2 ug of DNA from sorted CD4+ and CD8+ cells. An average of roughly 10 million reads for CD4+ cells was obtained from healthy donors. Study-wide points: Fewer than 35 sequences, all CD8+ CDR3, were shared between patients and controls. Levels of CD8+ Simpson's diversity were not significantly distinct in patients versus controls.

Genomic DNA, the template, was used for profiling of the TCR beta VDJ and CDR3. MiXCR, applied by TCRdb to the reads, yields one record per CDR3 protein. The table has around 400,000 distinct CDR3 sequences, 55% to 70% seen once; the top ten hold 4%. The sample comprised sorted CD4+, CD8+, or CD8+CD57+ T cells (not recorded which) from PBMCs. This receptor was taken from a human donor in good health, serving as a control.

The CDR3 sequence is CASSLDRGTQYF. DNA of the CDR3: TGTGCCAGCAGCTTAGACCGCGGGACCCAGTACTTC. This chain links TRBV7-9 with TRBJ2-5; D gene unclear. V was shortened by 1 base and J by 7 bases, with 7 bases between the two germline ends. The V gene's germline CDR1 is SEHNR and CDR2 FQNEAQ (reference sequence). The CDR3 loop spans 12 amino acids.